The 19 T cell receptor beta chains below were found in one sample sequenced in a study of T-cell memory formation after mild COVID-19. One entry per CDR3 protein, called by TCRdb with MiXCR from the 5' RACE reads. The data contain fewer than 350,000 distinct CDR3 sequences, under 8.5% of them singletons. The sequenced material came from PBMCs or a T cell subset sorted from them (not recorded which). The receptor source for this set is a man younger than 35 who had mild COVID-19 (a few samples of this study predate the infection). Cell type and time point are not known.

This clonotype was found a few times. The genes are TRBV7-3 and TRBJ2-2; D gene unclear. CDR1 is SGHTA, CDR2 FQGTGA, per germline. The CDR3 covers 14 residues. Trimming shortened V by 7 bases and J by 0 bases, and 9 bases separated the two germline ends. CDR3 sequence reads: CASTNDSNTGELFF. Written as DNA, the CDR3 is TGTGCCAGCACCAACGATTCGAACACCGGGGAGCTGTTTTTT.

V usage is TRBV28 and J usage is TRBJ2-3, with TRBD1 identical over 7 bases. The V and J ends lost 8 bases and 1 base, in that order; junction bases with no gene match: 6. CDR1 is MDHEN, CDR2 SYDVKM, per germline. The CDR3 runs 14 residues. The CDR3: CASSTGQGTDTQYF. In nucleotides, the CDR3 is TGTGCCAGCTCGACAGGACAGGGCACAGATACGCAGTATTTT.

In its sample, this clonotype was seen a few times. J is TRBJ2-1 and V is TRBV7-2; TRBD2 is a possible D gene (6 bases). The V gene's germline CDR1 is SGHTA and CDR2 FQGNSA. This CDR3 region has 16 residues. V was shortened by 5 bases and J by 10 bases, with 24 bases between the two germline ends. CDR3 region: CASSPSAVGGWWEQFF. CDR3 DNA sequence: TGTGCCAGCAGCCCCTCAGCCGTGGGGGGATGGTGGGAGCAGTTCTTC. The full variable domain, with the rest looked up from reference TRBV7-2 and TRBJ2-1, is GAGVSQSPSNKVTEKGKDVELRCDPISGHTALYWYRQSLGQGLEFLIYFQGNSAPDKSGLPSDRFSAERTGGSVSTLTIQRTQQEDSAVYLCASSPSAVGGWWEQFFGPGTRLTVL.

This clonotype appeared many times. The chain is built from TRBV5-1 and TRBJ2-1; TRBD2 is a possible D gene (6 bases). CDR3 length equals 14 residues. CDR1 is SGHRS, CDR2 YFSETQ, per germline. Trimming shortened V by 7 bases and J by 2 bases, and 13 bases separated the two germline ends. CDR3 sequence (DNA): TGCGCCAGCCTACCGGGACTGGCCTACAATGAGCAGTTCTTC. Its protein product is CASLPGLAYNEQFF.

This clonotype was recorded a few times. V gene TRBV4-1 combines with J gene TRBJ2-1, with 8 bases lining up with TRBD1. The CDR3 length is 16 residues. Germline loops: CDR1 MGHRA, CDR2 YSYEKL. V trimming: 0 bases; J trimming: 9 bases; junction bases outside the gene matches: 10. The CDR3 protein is CASSQDRKTGAGEQFF. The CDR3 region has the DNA TGCGCCAGCAGCCAAGATCGGAAGACAGGGGCCGGTGAGCAGTTCTTC.

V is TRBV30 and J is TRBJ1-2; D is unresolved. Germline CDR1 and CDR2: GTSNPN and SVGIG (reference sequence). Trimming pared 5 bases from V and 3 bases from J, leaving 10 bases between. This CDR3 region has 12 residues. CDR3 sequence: CAWAGSDYGYTF. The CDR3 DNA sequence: TGTGCCTGGGCAGGTAGCGACTATGGCTACACCTTC.

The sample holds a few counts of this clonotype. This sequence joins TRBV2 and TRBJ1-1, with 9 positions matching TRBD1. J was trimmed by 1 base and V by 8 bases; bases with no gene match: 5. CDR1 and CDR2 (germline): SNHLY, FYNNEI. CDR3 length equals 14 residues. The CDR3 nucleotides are TGTGCCAGCCGGGACAGGGAGGGGAACACTGAAGCTTTCTTT. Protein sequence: CASRDREGNTEAFF.

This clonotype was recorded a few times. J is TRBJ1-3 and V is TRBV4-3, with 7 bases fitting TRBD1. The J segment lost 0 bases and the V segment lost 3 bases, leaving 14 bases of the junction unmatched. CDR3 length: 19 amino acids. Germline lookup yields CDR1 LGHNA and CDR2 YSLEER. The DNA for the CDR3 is TGCGCCAGCAGCCAGGAGGGACAGAGGGACAGACCCTCTGGAAACACCATATATTTT. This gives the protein CASSQEGQRDRPSGNTIYF.

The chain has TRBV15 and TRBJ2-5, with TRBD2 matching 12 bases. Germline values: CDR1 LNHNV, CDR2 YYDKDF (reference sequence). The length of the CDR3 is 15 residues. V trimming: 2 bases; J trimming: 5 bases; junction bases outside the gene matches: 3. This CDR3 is CATSRFGTSGETQYF. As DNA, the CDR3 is TGTGCCACCAGCAGATTTGGGACTAGCGGGGAGACCCAGTACTTC.

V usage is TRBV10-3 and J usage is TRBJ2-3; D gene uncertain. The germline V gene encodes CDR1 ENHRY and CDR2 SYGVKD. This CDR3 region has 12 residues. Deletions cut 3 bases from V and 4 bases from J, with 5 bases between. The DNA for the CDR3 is TGTGCCATCAGTGATGCGTCAGATACGCAGTATTTT. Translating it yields CAISDASDTQYF.

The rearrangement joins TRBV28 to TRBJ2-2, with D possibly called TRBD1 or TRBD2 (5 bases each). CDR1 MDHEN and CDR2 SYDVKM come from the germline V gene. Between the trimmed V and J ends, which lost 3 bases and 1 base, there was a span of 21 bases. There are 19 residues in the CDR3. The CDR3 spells CASSFVPGWGTGNTGELFF. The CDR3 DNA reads TGTGCCAGCAGTTTTGTCCCCGGATGGGGGACGGGGAACACCGGGGAGCTGTTTTTT.

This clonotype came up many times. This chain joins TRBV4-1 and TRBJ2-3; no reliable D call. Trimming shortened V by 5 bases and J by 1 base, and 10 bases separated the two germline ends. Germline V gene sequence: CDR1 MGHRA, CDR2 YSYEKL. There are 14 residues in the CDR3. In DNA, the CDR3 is TGCGCCAGCAGCTCTTTCCGAGGCACAGATACGCAGTATTTT. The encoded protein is CASSSFRGTDTQYF.

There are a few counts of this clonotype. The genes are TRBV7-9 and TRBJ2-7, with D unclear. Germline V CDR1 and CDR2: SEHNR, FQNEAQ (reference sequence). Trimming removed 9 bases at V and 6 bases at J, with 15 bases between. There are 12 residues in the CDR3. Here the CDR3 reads CASSLPFGEQYV. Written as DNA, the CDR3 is TGTGCCAGTTCGCTCCCTTTCGGCGAGCAGTACGTC.

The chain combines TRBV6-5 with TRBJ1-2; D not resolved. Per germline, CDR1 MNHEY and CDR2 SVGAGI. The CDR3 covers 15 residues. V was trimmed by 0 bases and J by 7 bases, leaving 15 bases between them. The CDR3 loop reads CASSYSTTAPSGYTF. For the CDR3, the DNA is TGTGCCAGCAGTTACTCGACAACAGCTCCCAGTGGCTACACCTTC.

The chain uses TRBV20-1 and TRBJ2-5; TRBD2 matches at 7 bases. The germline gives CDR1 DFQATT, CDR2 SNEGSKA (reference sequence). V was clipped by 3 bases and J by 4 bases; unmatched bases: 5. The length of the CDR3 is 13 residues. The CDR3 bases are TGCAGTGCTAGGCAGGCTAGCGGAGAGACCCAGTACTTC. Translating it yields CSARQASGETQYF.

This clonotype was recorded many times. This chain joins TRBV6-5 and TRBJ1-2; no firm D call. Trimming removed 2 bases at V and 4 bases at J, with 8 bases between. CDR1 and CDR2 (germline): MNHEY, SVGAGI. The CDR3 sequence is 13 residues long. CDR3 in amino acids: CASSYGRGYGYTF. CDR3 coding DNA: TGTGCCAGCAGTTACGGGCGTGGCTATGGCTACACCTTC.

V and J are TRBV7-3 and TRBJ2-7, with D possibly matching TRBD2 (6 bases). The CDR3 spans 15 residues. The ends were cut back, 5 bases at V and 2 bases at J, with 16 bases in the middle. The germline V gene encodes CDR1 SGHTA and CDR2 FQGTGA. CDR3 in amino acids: CASSTGSAGTYEQYF. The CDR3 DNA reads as TGTGCCAGCAGCACCGGGAGTGCGGGGACCTACGAGCAGTACTTC.

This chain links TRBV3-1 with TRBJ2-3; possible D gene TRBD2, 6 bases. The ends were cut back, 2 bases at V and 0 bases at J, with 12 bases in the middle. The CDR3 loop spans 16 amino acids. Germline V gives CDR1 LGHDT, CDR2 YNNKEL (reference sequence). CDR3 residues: CASSQSSGTSTDTQYF. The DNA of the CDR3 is TGTGCCAGCAGCCAAAGTAGCGGAACTAGCACAGATACGCAGTATTTT.

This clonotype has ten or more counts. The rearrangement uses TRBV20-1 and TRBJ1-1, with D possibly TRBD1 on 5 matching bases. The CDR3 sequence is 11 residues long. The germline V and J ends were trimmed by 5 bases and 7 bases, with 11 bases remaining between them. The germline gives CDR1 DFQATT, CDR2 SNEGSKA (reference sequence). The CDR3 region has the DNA TGCAGTGCTGGCAGGGAGGTTGAAGCTTTCTTT. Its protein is CSAGREVEAFF.